The 25 T cell receptor beta chains reported below all come from one sample, sequenced in a study of blood T cell repertoires in COVID-19. Clones were sequenced by immunoSEQ multiplex PCR, and TCRdb holds only the in-frame ones, with some missing. Among 70,000 or so clones listed, approximately 85% were seen once. Sequencing was carried out using peripheral blood. The receptors come from a man older than 75 with acute or convalescent COVID-19.

This clone came up once. V gene TRBV7-9 combines with J gene TRBJ2-7; 8 positions agree with TRBD1. From germline, CDR1 is SEHNR and CDR2 FQNEAQ (reference sequence). The V and J ends lost 2 bases and 6 bases, in that order; junction bases with no gene match: 9. The CDR3 consists of 15 residues. For the CDR3, the DNA is TGTGCCAGCAGCTTATTTCCCAGGGGGCATCGCGAGCAGTACTTC. This translates into CASSLFPRGHREQYF.

The table lists this clone with a count of one. In DNA form, the CDR3 reads TGTGCTAGTGGTTTGGCGGGAGGCCCAACTAACTATGGCTACACCTTC. It codes for CASGLAGGPTNYGYTF. V gene TRBV12-5 combines with J gene TRBJ1-2; D gene unclear. This CDR3 comprises 16 residues. V was shortened by 1 base and J by 0 bases, with 12 bases between the two germline ends. Germline-derived CDR1 and CDR2 are LGHNT and FRNRAP.

The chain combines TRBV6-5 with TRBJ1-5; D not resolved. There are 15 residues in the CDR3. Trimming stripped 5 bases from V and 3 bases from J, with 14 bases between. The germline V gene encodes CDR1 MNHEY and CDR2 SVGAGI. CDR3 region: CASSRDVRHNQPQHF. In nucleotides, the CDR3 is TGTGCCAGCAGTAGAGACGTGCGGCACAATCAGCCCCAGCATTTT.

The chain has TRBV6-5 and TRBJ1-5; D ambiguous. Germline V CDR1 and CDR2: MNHEY, SVGAGI. The CDR3 covers 15 residues. The V gene lost 5 bases and the J gene lost 9 bases, with 20 bases spanning the gap. CDR3 in DNA: TGTGCCAGCAGTCCCACCGGGGTAACCATAGGGCCCCAGCATTTT. Residues: CASSPTGVTIGPQHF.

This chain joins TRBV27 and TRBJ2-1; 7 bases are shared with TRBD1. This CDR3 comprises 15 residues. The junction had 6 bases not matched to a gene; V was cut back by 5 bases and J by 2 bases. CDR1 and CDR2 (germline): MNHEY, SMNVEV (reference sequence). The CDR3 spells CASSVDRVAYNEQFF. The DNA of the CDR3 is TGTGCCAGCAGTGTCGACAGGGTCGCCTACAATGAGCAGTTCTTC.

The chain carries TRBV6-6 and TRBJ1-2; 7 nucleotides agree with TRBD1. Germline V lookup: CDR1 MNHNY, CDR2 SVGAGI (reference sequence). The CDR3 contains 15 residues. Trimming removed 7 bases from V and 9 bases from J; junction bases left unmatched: 17. CDR3 nucleotide sequence: TGTGCCAGCACCCAGGACAGGAGGGATAAGGGTCGCTACACCTTC. Its protein product is CASTQDRRDKGRYTF.

The chain couples TRBV30 to TRBJ1-6, with D possibly being TRBD1 (5 bases). The CDR3 is 13 amino acids. V was cut by 5 bases and J by 9 bases, with 14 bases left in between. The germline CDR1 and CDR2 sequences are GTSNPN and SVGIG (reference sequence). The CDR3 sequence is CAWGDRAGSPLHF. DNA of the CDR3: TGTGCCTGGGGGGACCGGGCGGGTTCACCCCTCCACTTT.

This clone occurred once. The chain links TRBV5-1 to TRBJ1-1, with a tentative D call TRBD1 (5 bases). Trimming left V 5 bases short and J 5 bases short, with 7 bases between. The CDR3 extends over 11 amino acids. Germline values: CDR1 SGHRS, CDR2 YFSETQ. This CDR3 reads CASRGETEAFF. The DNA for the CDR3 is TGCGCCAGCAGAGGGGAAACTGAAGCTTTCTTT.

This chain uses TRBV5-3 with TRBJ2-7; TRBD1 aligns across 7 bases. Being an ORF, TRBV5-3 has a function that is uncertain. The CDR3 has 16 residues. V trimming: 4 bases; J trimming: 3 bases; junction bases outside the gene matches: 13. CDR3 protein: CARSRTADRSRYEQYF. In nucleotides, the CDR3 is TGTGCCAGAAGCCGAACTGCGGACAGGTCCCGCTACGAGCAGTACTTC.

The CDR3 bases are TGTGCCAGTAGTATAGCCCCAGGGAAACCCTATGGCTACACCTTC. Translating gives CASSIAPGKPYGYTF. V and J are TRBV19 and TRBJ1-2, with a possible D match to TRBD1 (5 bases). The CDR3 spans 15 residues. V lost 1 base and J 4 bases, leaving 13 bases between the germline ends. In germline, CDR1 is LNHDA, CDR2 SQIVND (reference sequence).

The genes are TRBV4-1 and TRBJ1-3; D perhaps matches TRBD1 (5 bases). This CDR3 contains 15 residues. The V end lost 0 bases, the J end lost 2 bases, and 8 bases lay between the germline ends. Germline lookup yields CDR1 MGHRA and CDR2 YSYEKL. The CDR3 spells CASSQDSGTGNTIYF. In nucleotides, the CDR3 is TGCGCCAGCAGCCAAGATTCAGGGACTGGAAACACCATATATTTT.

This sequence joins TRBV10-3 and TRBJ1-2; 7 bases match TRBD1. V shed 4 bases and J 3 bases; nucleotides not matched to a gene: 5. CDR3 length: 14 amino acids. CDR1 and CDR2 (germline): ENHRY, SYGVKD. The DNA for the CDR3 is TGTGCCATCAGTGCTCACGACAGGGACTATGGCTACACCTTC. Translating it yields CAISAHDRDYGYTF.

The chain employs TRBV7-9 and TRBJ2-7; TRBD2 is a possible D gene (6 bases). This CDR3 is 16 amino acids long. Germline CDR1 and CDR2: SEHNR and FQNEAQ (reference sequence). Between the trimmed V and J ends, which lost 4 bases and 3 bases, there was a span of 19 bases. The CDR3 region is CASSSEYTGGIYEQYF. CDR3 in DNA: TGTGCCAGCAGCTCCGAGTACACCGGAGGGATCTACGAGCAGTACTTC.

The J gene is TRBJ1-2, the V gene TRBV11-3; 8 bases are shared with TRBD1. The germline gives CDR1 SGHNT, CDR2 YENEEA. Germline trimming cut 5 bases from V and 7 bases from J; bases unmatched to any gene: 6. This CDR3 is built from 13 residues. CDR3 protein: CASSRADRVGYTF. The CDR3 DNA is TGTGCCAGCAGCCGGGCGGACAGGGTTGGCTACACCTTC.

The chain employs TRBV2 and TRBJ2-7, with D possibly being TRBD1 (5 bases). Germline CDR1 SNHLY, CDR2 FYNNEI. The CDR3 spans 14 residues. V dropped 6 bases and J dropped 0 bases, with 12 bases sitting between them. The CDR3 nucleotides read TGTGCCAGCAGACCAGACAGATTCTCCTACGAGCAGTACTTC. Protein: CASRPDRFSYEQYF.

The V call is TRBV5-1, the J call TRBJ2-5; D perhaps matches TRBD1 (5 bases). The CDR3 is 13 amino acids. Trimming took 4 bases from V and 2 from J, leaving 9 bases between them. Germline V gene sequence: CDR1 SGHRS, CDR2 YFSETQ. The CDR3: CASSGAGQETQYF. The CDR3 coding sequence is TGCGCCAGCAGCGGGGCAGGGCAAGAGACCCAGTACTTC.

The rearrangement links TRBV7-2 to TRBJ1-2; weak D call: TRBD1 (6 bases). Germline V gene sequence: CDR1 SGHTA, CDR2 FQGNSA. The V and J ends lost 1 base and 4 bases respectively, with 13 bases between them. This CDR3 comprises 15 residues. In DNA form, the CDR3 reads TGTGCCAGCAGCTTAGAACAGGGCTGGGGCTATGGCTACACCTTC. Its translation is CASSLEQGWGYGYTF.

The V and J genes are TRBV3-1 (or the pseudogene TRBV3-2) and TRBJ1-1; D is unresolved. CDR3 length: 14 residues. Germline CDR1 is LGHDT and CDR2 is YNNKEL (reference sequence). With 1 base removed from V and 3 bases from J, the gap between germline ends came to 9 bases. The CDR3 loop reads CASSQGYLDTEAFF. CDR3 bases: TGTGCCAGCAGCCAAGGGTACTTGGACACTGAAGCTTTCTTT.

This chain joins TRBV6-6 and TRBJ1-5, with D perhaps TRBD1 (6 bases). V was pared by 2 bases and J by 5 bases, with 13 bases between. The CDR3 contains 15 residues. Per the germline V gene, CDR1 is MNHNY and CDR2 is SVGAGI (reference sequence). The CDR3 DNA follows: TGTGCCAGCAGTTACCCAGGGGCGGCCGATCAGCCCCAGCATTTT. It encodes CASSYPGAADQPQHF.

V and J are TRBV27 and TRBJ2-3; 11 nucleotides align to TRBD2. This CDR3 is 16 amino acids long. Germline values: CDR1 MNHEY, CDR2 SMNVEV (reference sequence). The trim removed 7 bases at V and 4 bases at J, leaving 10 bases unmatched. The CDR3 nucleotides read TGTGCCAGCACACCGTTAGCGGGAGGGCCGCCAGATACGCAGTATTTT. Translating gives CASTPLAGGPPDTQYF.

The chain couples TRBV5-1 to TRBJ2-1, with D tentatively TRBD1 (5 bases). The CDR3 runs to 14 residues. The germline gives CDR1 SGHRS, CDR2 YFSETQ. Trimming stripped 1 base from V and 8 bases from J, with 13 bases between. In nucleotides, the CDR3 is TGCGCCAGCAGCTTGCCTCAGGGAACCGATGAGCAGTTCTTC. This codes for CASSLPQGTDEQFF.

The rearrangement uses TRBV10-2 and TRBJ1-2, with D possibly being TRBD1 (6 bases). This CDR3 is 16 amino acids long. The V end was cut by 0 bases, the J end by 7 bases, with 18 bases between. CDR1 and CDR2 (germline): WSHSY, SAAADI. The CDR3 region is CASSESAGVPGGGYTF. The CDR3 DNA is TGCGCCAGCAGTGAGTCAGCAGGGGTCCCCGGTGGTGGCTACACCTTC.

This clone has a handful of counts. The chain recombines TRBV7-9 with TRBJ1-1, with a weak D call TRBD1 (6 bases). V was pared by 5 bases and J by 3 bases, with 7 bases between. Germline V lookup: CDR1 SEHNR, CDR2 FQNEAQ (reference sequence). The CDR3 length is 12 residues. CDR3 residues: CASSRQDTEAFF. CDR3 in DNA: TGTGCCAGCAGCAGACAGGACACTGAAGCTTTCTTT.

Details on this clone: One end of the junction fails to match germline, which may point to a read error. The chain has TRBV7-2 and TRBJ2-7, with D unresolved. The germline gives CDR1 SGHTA, CDR2 FQGNSA. The CDR3 runs 14 residues. CDR3 sequence (DNA): TGTGCCAGCAGCTTAGAGCTAGGTTCCTACGAGCAGCACTTC. It encodes CASSLELGSYEQHF.

This chain connects TRBV19 to TRBJ2-7, with TRBD1 matching over 8 bases. This CDR3 contains 14 residues. CDR1 is LNHDA and CDR2 is SQIVND in the germline V gene (reference sequence). V trimming: 4 bases; J trimming: 3 bases; junction bases outside the gene matches: 5. This CDR3 is CASSTDRVGYEQYF. The CDR3 DNA follows: TGTGCCAGTAGTACGGACAGGGTGGGCTACGAGCAGTACTTC. Using reference TRBV19 and TRBJ2-7 for the parts outside the CDR3, the full variable domain is DGGITQSPKYLFRKEGQNVTLSCEQNLNHDAMYWYRQDPGQGLRLIYYSQIVNDFQKGDIAEGYSVSREKKESFPLTVTSAQKNPTAFYLCASSTDRVGYEQYFGPGTRLTVT.